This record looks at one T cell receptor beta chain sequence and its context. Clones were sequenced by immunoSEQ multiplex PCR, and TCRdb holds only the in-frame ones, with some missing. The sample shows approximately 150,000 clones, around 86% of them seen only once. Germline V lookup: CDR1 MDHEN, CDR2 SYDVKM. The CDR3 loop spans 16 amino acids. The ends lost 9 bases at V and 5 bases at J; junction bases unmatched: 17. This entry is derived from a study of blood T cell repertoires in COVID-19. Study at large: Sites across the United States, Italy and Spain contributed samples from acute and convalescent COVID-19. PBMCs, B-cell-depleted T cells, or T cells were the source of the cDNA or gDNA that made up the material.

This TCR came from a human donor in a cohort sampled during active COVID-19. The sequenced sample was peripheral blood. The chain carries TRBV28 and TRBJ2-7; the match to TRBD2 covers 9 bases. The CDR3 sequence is CASPPPGASGTHEQYF. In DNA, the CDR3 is TGTGCCAGTCCTCCCCCGGGGGCTAGCGGGACCCACGAGCAGTACTTC.